This T cell receptor beta chain was observed in a study of shared T cell receptors in the human thymus. Sequencing used immunoSEQ multiplex PCR; TCRdb keeps in-frame clones, though not all of them. This sample has more than 550,000 clones, with 87% found just once. Unmatched junction bases numbered 15, after V lost 5 bases and J lost 6 bases. The CDR3 loop spans 16 amino acids. Per germline, CDR1 MNHEY and CDR2 SMNVEV (reference sequence). These data were likewise used in another study, on human thymus T cells. According to that study: Highly overlapping thymic repertoires in unrelated individuals were reported by related research.

Sequencing used thymocytes. The sequence derives from a boy younger than two with a congenital heart defect. The chain employs TRBV27 and TRBJ2-7; 8 bases are shared with TRBD2. For the CDR3, the DNA is TGTGCCAGCAGTCCCTCGGGGAGGACTAGCCAGGGCGAGCAGTACTTC. It specifies CASSPSGRTSQGEQYF.